The entry below describes one T cell receptor (beta chain). The repertoire was sequenced with immunoSEQ multiplex PCR; TCRdb's copy has only in-frame clones and lacks some. The table lists 100,000 to 120,000 clones, about 90% of them singletons, with less than 1.5% in the top ten. The CDR3 spans 13 residues. Germline trimming cut 5 bases from V and 5 bases from J; bases unmatched to any gene: 5. Germline V CDR1 and CDR2: LNHDA, SQIVND (reference sequence). The data originate from a study of T cells after somatic rescue of genetic block. The sequencing input was peripheral blood mononuclear cells (PBMCs). This chain links TRBV19 with TRBJ2-7; TRBD2 aligns across 8 bases. The sequence was collected from a woman aged 18-30 years. The CDR3 nucleotides read TGTGCCAGTAGTCCAGGGACTAGACACGAGCAGTACTTC. This codes for CASSPGTRHEQYF.